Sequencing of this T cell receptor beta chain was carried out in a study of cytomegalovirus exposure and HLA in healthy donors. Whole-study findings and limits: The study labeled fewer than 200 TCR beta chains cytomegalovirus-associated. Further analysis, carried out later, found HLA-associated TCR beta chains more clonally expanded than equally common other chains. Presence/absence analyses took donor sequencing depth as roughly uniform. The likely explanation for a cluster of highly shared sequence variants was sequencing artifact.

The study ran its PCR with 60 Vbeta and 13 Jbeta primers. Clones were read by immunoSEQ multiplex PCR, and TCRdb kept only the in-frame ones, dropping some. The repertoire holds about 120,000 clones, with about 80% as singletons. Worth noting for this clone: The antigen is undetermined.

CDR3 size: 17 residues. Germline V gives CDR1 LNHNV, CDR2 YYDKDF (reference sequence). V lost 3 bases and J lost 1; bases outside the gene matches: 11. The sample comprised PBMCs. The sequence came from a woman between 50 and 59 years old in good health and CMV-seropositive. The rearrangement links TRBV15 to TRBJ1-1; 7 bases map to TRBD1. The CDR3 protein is CATSRMVWRQGNTEAFF. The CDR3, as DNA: TGTGCCACCAGCAGGATGGTTTGGAGACAGGGGAACACTGAAGCTTTCTTT.